The subject of this entry is one TCR beta chain. The antigen is not known. These data belong to a study of cytomegalovirus exposure and HLA in healthy donors. Study results and caveats: A further, later analysis showed that HLA-associated TCR beta chains (compared with equally common others) were more clonally expanded. It is likely that the observed cluster of highly shared sequence variants was a sequencing artifact.

PCR used 60 Vbeta primers and 13 Jbeta primers. Using immunoSEQ multiplex PCR, the repertoire was profiled, and TCRdb retains in-frame clones only, with some absent. The sample has some 130,000 clones, around 79% seen once; the top ten hold 6.5% to 7%. The CDR3 consists of 17 residues. From germline, CDR1 is SGHRS and CDR2 YFSETQ. The J gene is TRBJ2-5, the V gene TRBV5-1, with 13 positions matching TRBD2. The J call may be wrong; the DNA end is better matched by TRBJ2-7. Source material: PBMCs. This TCR came from a middle-aged man in good health and CMV-seropositive. The CDR3, as DNA: TGCGCCAGCAGCTTGGAGTATTGGACTAGCGGGAGTCGCGAGCAGTACTTC. Translated, it gives CASSLEYWTSGSREQYF.